Presented here are 32 T cell receptor beta chains from one specimen sequenced in a study of patients and donors after allogeneic stem cell transplantation. TCRdb processed the RT-PCR reads anew with MiXCR; each CDR3 protein has one entry. The sample records approximately 170,000 distinct CDR3 sequences, about a quarter being singletons. Material for sequencing was blood, either unsorted or a sorted T cell fraction (not recorded which). These TCRs come from a human donor who was either an allogeneic HSCT recipient or a stem cell or donor lymphocyte infusion donor (not recorded which). It is not recorded whose cells these are; they may come from a transplant donor.

This sequence joins TRBV20-1 and TRBJ2-7; no clear D gene. V was clipped by 0 bases and J by 1 base, with 19 bases between them. Germline CDR1 and CDR2: DFQATT and SNEGSKA (reference sequence). The CDR3 runs to 17 residues. The CDR3 DNA reads TGCAGTGCTAGAGAGGGCAGCCCTACCACCCGTTCCTACGAGCAGTACTTC. It encodes CSAREGSPTTRSYEQYF.

V and J are TRBV5-1 and TRBJ1-1, with D possibly TRBD1 on 6 matching bases. The CDR3 sequence is 13 residues long. Germline assignment: CDR1 SGHRS and CDR2 YFSETQ. V lost 7 bases and J lost 1, with 11 bases in between. CDR3 nucleotides: TGCGCCAGCGGAGGACAGAAGAACACTGAAGCTTTCTTT. This codes for CASGGQKNTEAFF.

The chain uses TRBV7-9 and TRBJ2-2; 11 bases align to TRBD2. This CDR3 has 18 residues. Per germline, CDR1 SEHNR and CDR2 FQNEAQ (reference sequence). Germline trimming cut 3 bases from V and 5 bases from J; bases unmatched to any gene: 11. The CDR3: CASSFGIGLAGETGELFF. The CDR3 DNA sequence: TGTGCCAGCAGCTTCGGGATAGGACTAGCGGGTGAAACCGGGGAGCTGTTTTTT.

At least ten counts were recorded for this clonotype. The chain uses TRBV20-1 and TRBJ1-4; D gene unclear. The V gene's germline CDR1 is DFQATT and CDR2 SNEGSKA (reference sequence). Trimming cost V 0 bases and J 0 bases, with 11 bases left between them. This CDR3 comprises 16 residues. CDR3 region: CSARDLREATNEKLFF. Here the CDR3 DNA reads TGCAGTGCTAGAGATCTAAGGGAAGCAACTAATGAAAAACTGTTTTTT.

The V call is TRBV20-1, the J call TRBJ2-7, with D possibly being TRBD1 (5 bases). The germline V and J ends were trimmed by 0 bases and 2 bases, with 11 bases remaining between them. Germline-derived CDR1 and CDR2 are DFQATT and SNEGSKA (reference sequence). The CDR3 is 14 residues long. This chain's CDR3 is CSARDGRGTYEQYF. The CDR3 coding sequence is TGCAGTGCTAGAGATGGTAGGGGAACCTACGAGCAGTACTTC.

In this sample, this clonotype turned up a few times. The genes are TRBV7-8 and TRBJ1-5; D is unclear. The CDR3 has 17 residues. Germline CDR1 and CDR2: SGHVS and FQNEAQ. Trimming stripped 2 bases from V and 4 bases from J, with 18 bases between. The CDR3, as DNA: TGTGCCAGCAGCTTATGGATGGGGAGGATCGGAAATCAGCCCCAGCATTTT. Translation gives CASSLWMGRIGNQPQHF.

This clonotype occurred a few times. J is TRBJ2-1 and V is TRBV7-2; 9 bases fit TRBD1. Per germline, CDR1 SGHTA and CDR2 FQGNSA. V shed 7 bases and J 6 bases; nucleotides not matched to a gene: 10. This CDR3 contains 15 residues. CDR3 sequence: CASTQDRGVINEQFF. CDR3 nucleotides: TGTGCCAGCACCCAGGACAGGGGCGTTATCAATGAGCAGTTCTTC.

The sample holds one count of this clonotype. This chain joins TRBV12-3 or TRBV12-4 and TRBJ1-1; D gene uncertain. Deletions cut 7 bases from V and 1 base from J, with 19 bases between. The CDR3 loop spans 16 amino acids. CDR3 amino acids: CASNSGRGTWNTEAFF. DNA for the CDR3: TGTGCCAGCAACTCGGGTCGGGGAACTTGGAACACTGAAGCTTTCTTT.

This clonotype was counted between two and nine times. One end of the junction fails to match germline, which may point to a read error. V is TRBV6-6 and J is TRBJ2-7; D call uncertain. Germline loops: CDR1 MNHNY, CDR2 SVGAGI (reference sequence). CDR3 length: 12 residues. DNA for the CDR3: TGTGCCAGCAGTTACTCCCCCTACGCGCAGTACTTC. Residues: CASSYSPYAQYF.

At least ten counts were recorded for this clonotype. The chain employs TRBV12-3 or TRBV12-4 and TRBJ1-5; 8 nucleotides line up with TRBD1. With 0 bases clipped from V and 0 bases from J, the junction kept 16 bases outside the gene matches. This CDR3 spans 21 amino acids. This CDR3 is CASSLARQGAIPSYSNQPQHF. CDR3 nucleotide sequence: TGTGCCAGCAGTTTAGCGCGCCAGGGGGCTATCCCCAGCTATAGCAATCAGCCCCAGCATTTT.

J is TRBJ2-1 and V is TRBV5-1; tentatively, D is TRBD1 (6 bases). V lost 2 bases, J lost 2 bases, and 11 bases lay in between. The CDR3 sequence is 15 residues long. Germline-derived CDR1 and CDR2 are SGHRS and YFSETQ. CDR3: CASSFYRAAYNEQFF. The CDR3 DNA is TGCGCCAGCAGCTTTTACAGGGCAGCCTACAATGAGCAGTTCTTC.

The chain uses TRBV27 and TRBJ2-7; 7 bases align to TRBD1. The germline V gene has CDR1 MNHEY and CDR2 SMNVEV (reference sequence). Trimming cost V 4 bases and J 2 bases; bases outside gene matches: 8. The CDR3 is made up of 15 amino acids. CDR3 coding DNA: TGTGCCAGCAGTTCCGCAGGGGGTCCGACCTACGAGCAGTACTTC. It encodes CASSSAGGPTYEQYF.

V and J are TRBV7-6 and TRBJ2-3, with no clear D. The germline CDR1 and CDR2 sequences are SGHVS and FNYEAQ. V lost 5 bases and J 3 bases, leaving 15 bases between the germline ends. The CDR3 consists of 15 residues. CDR3 region: CASSRAAGRTDTQYF. CDR3 in DNA: TGTGCCAGCAGCAGGGCGGCAGGTCGGACAGATACGCAGTATTTT. Full variable domain (outside the CDR3, taken from reference TRBV7-6 and TRBJ2-3): GAGVSQSPRYKVTKRGQDVALRCDPISGHVSLYWYRQALGQGPEFLTYFNYEAQQDKSGLPNDRFSAERPEGSISTLTIQRTEQRDSAMYRCASSRAAGRTDTQYFGPGTRLTVL.

This chain uses TRBV29-1 with TRBJ1-4; 7 nucleotides match TRBD1. J lost 5 bases, V lost 6 bases, and 6 bases had no gene match. Germline loops: CDR1 SQVTM, CDR2 ANQGSEA. There are 13 residues in the CDR3. The chain's CDR3 is CSVGQALNEKLFF. The DNA of the CDR3 is TGCAGCGTAGGACAGGCTCTAAATGAAAAACTGTTTTTT.

This clonotype was observed a handful of times. The chain uses TRBV29-1 and TRBJ2-2; D possibly matches TRBD1 or TRBD2 (6 bases each). Germline V gene lookup returns CDR1 SQVTM and CDR2 ANQGSEA. Trimming shortened V by 2 bases and J by 6 bases, and 10 bases separated the two germline ends. The CDR3 runs 13 residues. CDR3 nucleotides: TGCAGCGTTGAAAGGGGGGCGCCCGGGGAGCTGTTTTTT. Translated, it gives CSVERGAPGELFF.

Many counts were recorded for this clonotype. This chain links TRBV20-1 with TRBJ1-2; D possibly corresponds to TRBD1 (6 bases). The CDR3 runs to 13 residues. Germline CDR1 reads DFQATT; CDR2 reads SNEGSKA (reference sequence). Trimming pared 5 bases from V and 2 bases from J, leaving 12 bases between. The CDR3 loop reads CSADSDSNYGYTF. The CDR3 DNA follows: TGCAGTGCTGATTCGGACAGCAACTATGGCTACACCTTC.

The chain uses TRBV10-3 and TRBJ2-7, with a weak D call TRBD1 (6 bases). The CDR3 contains 14 residues. Germline V lookup: CDR1 ENHRY, CDR2 SYGVKD. With 4 bases removed from V and 0 bases from J, the gap between germline ends came to 10 bases. CDR3 nucleotide sequence: TGTGCCATCAGTGGGACAGCAAGCTCCTACGAGCAGTACTTC. This encodes CAISGTASSYEQYF.

This clonotype showed up just a few times. V gene TRBV25-1 combines with J gene TRBJ1-2, with D possibly matching TRBD1 (6 bases). V was shortened by 2 bases and J by 3 bases, with 10 bases between the two germline ends. CDR3 length: 14 amino acids. Looked up from germline, CDR1 is MGHDK and CDR2 is SYGVNS. The CDR3 DNA reads as TGTGCCAGCAGTGAAGCAGGGACATACTATGGCTACACCTTC. Protein sequence: CASSEAGTYYGYTF.

This chain links TRBV5-1 with TRBJ2-1; 8 bases line up with TRBD1. V shed 4 bases, J shed 3 bases, and the junction held 12 bases outside the gene matches. The CDR3 covers 17 residues. The germline V gene has CDR1 SGHRS and CDR2 YFSETQ. The CDR3 DNA sequence: TGCGCCAGCAGCCCTGAATGGACAGGGCCCTTCTACAATGAGCAGTTCTTC. Protein product: CASSPEWTGPFYNEQFF.

This clonotype came up a few times. The V gene is TRBV12-3 or TRBV12-4, the J gene TRBJ1-5; TRBD1 agrees at 7 bases. The ends lost 2 bases at V and 6 bases at J; junction bases unmatched: 7. This CDR3 spans 15 amino acids. In DNA, the CDR3 is TGTGCCAGCAGTTTAAGCAGGGGGGGGAGTCAGCCCCAGCATTTT. Protein: CASSLSRGGSQPQHF.

This clonotype has more than one count but fewer than ten. This chain joins TRBV13 and TRBJ1-2, with D maybe TRBD1 (5 bases). The CDR3 runs 13 residues. The germline V and J ends were trimmed by 1 base and 4 bases, with 7 bases remaining between them. Per germline, CDR1 PRHDT and CDR2 FYEKMQ (reference sequence). In nucleotides, the CDR3 is TGTGCCAGCAGCTTAGAAGGGGCCTATGGCTACACCTTC. It specifies CASSLEGAYGYTF.

The chain joins TRBV3-1 to TRBJ2-5; D tentatively fits TRBD1 or TRBD2 (5 bases each). Germline CDR1 and CDR2: LGHDT and YNNKEL (reference sequence). V was cut by 0 bases and J by 1 base, with 9 bases left in between. The CDR3 extends over 15 amino acids. CDR3 sequence: CASSQDPGPQETQYF. DNA for the CDR3: TGTGCCAGCAGCCAAGATCCGGGACCCCAAGAGACCCAGTACTTC.

Ten or more counts support this clonotype. This chain joins TRBV4-1 and TRBJ1-1, with unresolved D. The germline V gene has CDR1 MGHRA and CDR2 YSYEKL. Trimming took off 8 bases at V and 1 base at J, with 14 bases between the two ends. CDR3 length: 14 residues. The CDR3 reads CASALGPGNTEAFF. DNA of the CDR3: TGCGCCAGCGCCCTCGGTCCGGGGAACACTGAAGCTTTCTTT.

Only a few counts were recorded for this clonotype. This chain uses TRBV18 with TRBJ1-5; 12 bases align to TRBD1. The CDR3 length is 16 residues. The V segment lost 4 bases and the J segment 4 bases; nucleotides outside the gene matches: 5. Germline lookup yields CDR1 KGHSH and CDR2 LQKENI. The DNA for the CDR3 is TGTGCCAGCTCACTCGGGACAGGGGGCACGAATCAGCCCCAGCATTTT. Encoded protein: CASSLGTGGTNQPQHF.

The rearrangement links TRBV24-1 to TRBJ2-3; TRBD1 matches at 12 bases. The CDR3 runs to 15 residues. V shed 4 bases, J shed 4 bases, and the junction held 2 bases outside the gene matches. The germline V gene encodes CDR1 KGHDR and CDR2 SFDVKD. CDR3 in DNA: TGTGCCACCAGTGAAGGGACAGGGGGCGCAGATACGCAGTATTTT. Its translation is CATSEGTGGADTQYF.

This chain links TRBV2 with TRBJ2-1; possible D gene TRBD2, 5 bases. This CDR3 is built from 16 residues. The germline V gene encodes CDR1 SNHLY and CDR2 FYNNEI. Trimming shortened V by 4 bases and J by 9 bases, and 22 bases separated the two germline ends. The DNA for the CDR3 is TGTGCCAGCAGTGGTGGTTTCTCCACCATCCGGGGTGAGCAGTTCTTC. The encoded protein is CASSGGFSTIRGEQFF.

The chain couples TRBV9 to TRBJ2-1; TRBD2 agrees at 8 bases. The CDR3 contains 13 residues. The germline V gene encodes CDR1 SGDLS and CDR2 YYNGEE. V lost 0 bases and J lost 9; bases outside the gene matches: 2. Here the CDR3 DNA reads TGTGCCAGCAGCGTAGCGGGAGGGGTTGAGCAGTTCTTC. It specifies CASSVAGGVEQFF.

This clonotype was found a few times. V gene TRBV7-2 combines with J gene TRBJ1-1, with 7 bases identical to TRBD1. The trim removed 5 bases at V and 4 bases at J, leaving 7 bases unmatched. The CDR3 length is 14 residues. Germline CDR1 SGHTA, CDR2 FQGNSA. The CDR3 here is CASSLQGGVTEAFF. The CDR3 DNA follows: TGTGCCAGCAGCCTTCAGGGGGGGGTCACTGAAGCTTTCTTT.

This clonotype appeared many times. The CDR3 DNA follows: TGCGCCAGCAGCTTGGGAGATGGAAACACCATATATTTT. Translation gives CASSLGDGNTIYF. V and J are TRBV5-1 and TRBJ1-3, with unresolved D. The CDR3 consists of 13 residues. CDR1 and CDR2 (germline): SGHRS, YFSETQ. The V and J ends lost 0 bases and 3 bases respectively, with 4 bases between them.

The DNA of the CDR3 is TGTGCCATCAGTGAAGGGGCAGGGGAGGTTCGAGAGACCCAGTACTTC. As protein: CAISEGAGEVRETQYF. The V and J genes are TRBV10-3 and TRBJ2-5; D might be TRBD1 or TRBD2, each matching 6 bases. CDR3 length: 16 residues. Germline CDR1 is ENHRY and CDR2 is SYGVKD. V was cut by 3 bases and J by 4 bases, with 18 bases left in between.

The gene calls are TRBV7-9 and TRBJ2-2; D not resolved. V lost 4 bases to trimming and J lost 1 base, with 10 bases between them. Per the germline V gene, CDR1 is SEHNR and CDR2 is FQNEAQ (reference sequence). This CDR3 has 15 amino acids. CDR3 coding DNA: TGTGCCAGCAGCTCAACTGTAAAGAACACCGGGGAGCTGTTTTTT. It encodes CASSSTVKNTGELFF.

This clonotype was seen a handful of times. The gene calls are TRBV12-3 or TRBV12-4 and TRBJ1-1, with a weak D call TRBD1 (5 bases). This CDR3 has 16 amino acids. The germline V and J ends were trimmed by 6 bases and 0 bases, with 17 bases remaining between them. The CDR3 DNA reads as TGTGCCAGCAGCCTTGCAGGGTTCGTCATGAACACTGAAGCTTTCTTT. Protein: CASSLAGFVMNTEAFF.